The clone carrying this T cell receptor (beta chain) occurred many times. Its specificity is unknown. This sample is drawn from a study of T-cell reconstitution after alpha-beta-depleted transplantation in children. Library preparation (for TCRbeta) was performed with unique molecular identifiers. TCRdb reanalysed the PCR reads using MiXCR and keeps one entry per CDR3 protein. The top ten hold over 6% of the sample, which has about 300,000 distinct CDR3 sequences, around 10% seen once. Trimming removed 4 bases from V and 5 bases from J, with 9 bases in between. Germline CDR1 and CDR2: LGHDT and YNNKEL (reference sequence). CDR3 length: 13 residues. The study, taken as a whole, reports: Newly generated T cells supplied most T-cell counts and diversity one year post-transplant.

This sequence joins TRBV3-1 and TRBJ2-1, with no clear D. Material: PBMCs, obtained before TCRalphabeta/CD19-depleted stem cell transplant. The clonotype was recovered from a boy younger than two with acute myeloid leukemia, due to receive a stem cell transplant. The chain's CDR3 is CASSLTRNNEQFF. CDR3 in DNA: TGTGCCAGCAGCCTGACTCGAAACAATGAGCAGTTCTTC.